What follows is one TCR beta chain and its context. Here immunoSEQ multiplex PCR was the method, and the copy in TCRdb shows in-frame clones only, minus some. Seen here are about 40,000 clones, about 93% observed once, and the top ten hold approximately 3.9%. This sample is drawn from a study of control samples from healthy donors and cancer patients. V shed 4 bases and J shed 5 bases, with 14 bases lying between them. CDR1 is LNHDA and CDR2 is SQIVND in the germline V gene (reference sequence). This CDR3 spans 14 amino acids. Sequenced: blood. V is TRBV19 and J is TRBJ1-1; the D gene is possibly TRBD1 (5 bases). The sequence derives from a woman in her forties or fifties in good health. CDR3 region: CASSTGSENTEAFF. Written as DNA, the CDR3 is TGTGCCAGTAGTACAGGGAGCGAGAATACTGAAGCTTTCTTT. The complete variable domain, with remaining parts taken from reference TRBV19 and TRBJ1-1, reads DGGITQSPKYLFRKEGQNVTLSCEQNLNHDAMYWYRQDPGQGLRLIYYSQIVNDFQKGDIAEGYSVSREKKESFPLTVTSAQKNPTAFYLCASSTGSENTEAFFGQGTRLTVV.